This TCR beta chain was documented in a study of EBV T-cell therapy then PD-1 blockade in nasopharyngeal carcinoma. Trimming took off 4 bases at V and 15 bases at J, with 4 bases between the two ends. This CDR3 contains 8 residues. In the case of this clone: Its antigen is currently unknown.

Described treatment: AdE1-LMPpoly-expanded autologous EBV-specific T-cell therapy followed by anti-PD-1 nivolumab. TCRdb's table, derived via immunoSEQ multiplex PCR, lists solely in-frame clones and lacks some. The repertoire holds tens of thousands of clones, with approximately 83% as singletons. The chain carries TRBV12-3 or TRBV12-4 and TRBJ1-3; no reliable D call. This material consisted of CD8+ T cells from blood, taken at day -245 from a patient whose treatment included autologous EBV-specific T cells and nivolumab. This TCR came from a man aged 35 to 55 with nasopharyngeal carcinoma. In nucleotides, the CDR3 is TGTGCCAGCAGTTGGGAATATTTT. Protein: CASSWEYF.